This TCR beta chain was captured by sequencing in a study of blood T cell repertoires in COVID-19. Study-level information: Both acute and convalescent COVID-19 samples were obtained from the United States, Italy and Spain. T cells, B-cell-depleted T cells, or PBMCs supplied cDNA or gDNA.

Germline V gene lookup returns CDR1 SGHTA and CDR2 FQGNSA. The CDR3 spans 16 residues. The ends lost 5 bases at V and 2 bases at J; junction bases unmatched: 5. In the original workflow: Counts of nucleated cells, estimated from reference gene primer amplification, were obtained. Assay: immunoSEQ multiplex PCR; the TCRdb copy retains only in-frame clones and omits some. The V and J calls and clone size were taken over from that table, and D and trimming were inferred from the DNA. Of about 140,000 clones listed, over 75% were seen once; the top ten hold roughly two fifths. This TCR came from a human donor in a cohort sampled during active COVID-19. The genes are TRBV7-2 and TRBJ1-6; TRBD1 matches 8 bases. The sequenced sample consisted of peripheral blood. The CDR3 protein is CASSRTGNPYNSPLHF. The CDR3 nucleotides read TGTGCCAGCAGCAGGACAGGGAACCCCTATAATTCACCCCTCCACTTT.